Following are 13 T cell receptor beta chains from one sample sequenced in a study of shared clonotypes between healthy human individuals. Here immunoSEQ multiplex PCR was the method, and the copy in TCRdb shows in-frame clones only, minus some. The sample shows about 980,000 clones, around three quarters of them seen only once. The sample comprised memory CD4+ T cells sorted from blood. Subset here: CD45RA-negative fraction. Receptors were obtained from a man younger than 30 in good health.

The genes are TRBV18 and TRBJ2-5, with TRBD2 as a possible D gene (6 bases). Between the trimmed V and J ends, which lost 3 bases and 9 bases, there was a span of 14 bases. Per the germline V gene, CDR1 is KGHSH and CDR2 is LQKENI. The CDR3 length is 13 residues. CDR3: CASSPREGGAQYF. In nucleotides, the CDR3 is TGTGCCAGCTCACCCAGGGAAGGCGGGGCCCAGTACTTC. The variable domain in full, completed from reference TRBV18 and TRBJ2-5, reads NAGVMQNPRHLVRRRGQEARLRCSPMKGHSHVYWYRQLPEEGLKFMVYLQKENIIDESGMPKERFSAEFPKEGPSILRIQQVVRGDSAAYFCASSPREGGAQYFGPGTRLLVL.

This clone was picked up a small number of times. This chain connects TRBV30 to TRBJ2-2; D not resolved. The CDR3 has 14 residues. Trimming shortened V by 4 bases and J by 0 bases, and 9 bases separated the two germline ends. Germline V CDR1 and CDR2: GTSNPN, SVGIG (reference sequence). The CDR3 reads CAWTAFTNTGELFF. The CDR3 DNA reads TGTGCCTGGACAGCCTTCACGAACACCGGGGAGCTGTTTTTT.

This clone has at least ten counts. The chain combines TRBV11-1 with TRBJ2-7; 8 nucleotides line up with TRBD1. V trimming: 5 bases; J trimming: 2 bases; junction bases outside the gene matches: 8. Germline CDR1 and CDR2: SGHAT and FQDESV (reference sequence). This CDR3 contains 15 residues. The CDR3 nucleotides are TGTGCCAGCAGCCTTGCTAGGGACAGGCCCTACGAGCAGTACTTC. It translates to CASSLARDRPYEQYF.

The chain employs TRBV7-9 and TRBJ2-1; D gene uncertain. The CDR3 runs 14 residues. Per germline, CDR1 SEHNR and CDR2 FQNEAQ (reference sequence). V was shortened by 4 bases and J by 8 bases, with 15 bases between the two germline ends. This chain's CDR3 is CASSSPKGGHEQFF. CDR3 nucleotides: TGTGCCAGCAGCTCACCGAAAGGTGGGCATGAGCAGTTCTTC.

This chain links TRBV5-1 with TRBJ1-2, with D uncertain. In germline, CDR1 is SGHRS, CDR2 YFSETQ. Trimming stripped 1 base from V and 0 bases from J, with 4 bases between. The length of the CDR3 is 13 residues. CDR3 sequence reads: CASSLTANYGYTF. CDR3 bases: TGCGCCAGCAGCTTGACCGCTAACTATGGCTACACCTTC.

The chain is built from TRBV6-1 and TRBJ1-1; D is ambiguous. Germline lookup yields CDR1 MNHNS and CDR2 SASEGT. V was cut by 8 bases and J by 0 bases, with 13 bases left in between. This CDR3 comprises 14 residues. The CDR3 coding sequence is TGTGCCAGCCGGGCGGGTTCCATGAACACTGAAGCTTTCTTT. Translated: CASRAGSMNTEAFF.

The chain links TRBV5-1 to TRBJ1-1; 9 positions match TRBD1. There are 13 residues in the CDR3. CDR1 and CDR2 from the germline V gene are SGHRS and YFSETQ. V dropped 2 bases and J dropped 9; count of bases not matched to a gene: 5. The CDR3 protein is CASSLDGQGKAFF. In DNA, the CDR3 is TGCGCCAGCAGCTTAGATGGACAGGGGAAAGCTTTCTTT.

This rearrangement joins TRBV30 to TRBJ2-5; unclear D gene. The CDR3 runs to 13 residues. V gave up 4 bases and J gave up 0 bases, with 9 bases separating them. The germline V gene encodes CDR1 GTSNPN and CDR2 SVGIG (reference sequence). CDR3 DNA sequence: TGTGCCTGGATTAGGGATCACCAAGAGACCCAGTACTTC. Protein: CAWIRDHQETQYF.

The rearrangement joins TRBV6-5 to TRBJ2-7; D is uncertain. V dropped 6 bases and J dropped 7 bases, with 10 bases sitting between them. Germline lookup yields CDR1 MNHEY and CDR2 SVGAGI. The CDR3 consists of 11 residues. The CDR3 reads CASRTDFEQYF. Written as DNA, the CDR3 is TGTGCCAGCAGGACGGATTTTGAGCAGTACTTC.

The CDR3 DNA follows: TGTGCCAGCAGCCCCAGGACAGGGGGCTTCTATGGCTACACCTTC. Its translation is CASSPRTGGFYGYTF. The chain combines TRBV7-2 with TRBJ1-2, with 11 nucleotides matching TRBD1. V lost 5 bases, J lost 4 bases, and 6 bases stayed unmatched. The CDR3 loop spans 15 amino acids. Germline CDR1 is SGHTA and CDR2 is FQGNSA.

This clone was seen once. The chain has TRBV7-9 and TRBJ2-5, with unresolved D. V gave up 5 bases and J gave up 4 bases, with 8 bases separating them. CDR1 and CDR2 (germline): SEHNR, FQNEAQ (reference sequence). The CDR3 is 12 amino acids. The CDR3 is CASSPYGETQYF. For the CDR3, the DNA is TGTGCCAGCAGCCCCTACGGAGAGACCCAGTACTTC.

The chain joins TRBV4-1 to TRBJ2-2; D tentatively reads TRBD1 or TRBD2 (6 bases each). This CDR3 comprises 18 residues. Per germline, CDR1 MGHRA and CDR2 YSYEKL. Trimming took 3 bases from V and 0 from J, leaving 17 bases between them. CDR3 sequence reads: CASSHPHRGATNTGELFF. The CDR3 DNA is TGCGCCAGCAGCCATCCACATAGGGGGGCGACGAACACCGGGGAGCTGTTTTTT.

Points on this clone: Other DNA sequences of this sample code for an identical CDR3. This rearrangement joins TRBV30 to TRBJ1-1, with D unresolved. Germline assignment: CDR1 GTSNPN and CDR2 SVGIG (reference sequence). With 5 bases removed from V and 2 bases from J, the gap between germline ends came to 12 bases. The CDR3 covers 13 residues. The CDR3, as DNA: TGTGCCTGGTCCCCAGGATTAAACACTGAAGCTTTCTTT. As protein: CAWSPGLNTEAFF.